Following are 23 T cell receptor beta chains from one sample sequenced in a study of graft-versus-host responses after intestinal transplantation. These receptors' targets are unknown. Sequencing used immunoSEQ multiplex PCR; TCRdb keeps in-frame clones, though not all of them. The table records approximately 89,000 clones, about 90% of them present only once. The source was unstimulated CD4+ T cells sorted from spleen or lymph node cells, collected before intestinal transplant. These receptors were taken from a human donor who received an intestinal transplant.

The CDR3, as DNA: TGTGCTAGTGGTTTGGTACCTAACAGGGTGTCCTACGAGCAGTACTTC. The encoded protein is CASGLVPNRVSYEQYF. The rearrangement uses TRBV12-5 and TRBJ2-7; D perhaps matches TRBD1 (6 bases). Germline values: CDR1 LGHNT, CDR2 FRNRAP. The CDR3 contains 16 residues. The V gene lost 0 bases and the J gene lost 1 base, with 13 bases spanning the gap.

This rearrangement joins TRBV30 to TRBJ1-5; 9 bases are a match to TRBD1. Germline loops: CDR1 GTSNPN, CDR2 SVGIG (reference sequence). CDR3 size: 14 residues. V was clipped by 5 bases and J by 6 bases; unmatched bases: 8. The CDR3 DNA follows: TGTGCCTGGGCACCAGGGACAGGGAGTCAGCCCCAGCATTTT. It specifies CAWAPGTGSQPQHF.

This chain links TRBV27 with TRBJ1-1; D perhaps matches TRBD1 (6 bases). Germline V gives CDR1 MNHEY, CDR2 SMNVEV (reference sequence). V gave up 5 bases and J gave up 4 bases, with 23 bases separating them. This CDR3 comprises 17 residues. The CDR3 region has the DNA TGTGCCAGCAGTCACATGCCCGGAACGAGGGGGGGCACTGAAGCTTTCTTT. It yields the protein CASSHMPGTRGGTEAFF.

The chain employs TRBV27 and TRBJ1-6, with 9 bases identical to TRBD1. Trimming took 4 bases from V and 6 from J; bases not matched to a gene: 4. CDR1 is MNHEY and CDR2 is SMNVEV in the germline V gene (reference sequence). This CDR3 is built from 15 residues. The CDR3 here is CASSSPGQGNSPLHF. In DNA, the CDR3 is TGTGCCAGCAGTTCCCCGGGACAGGGTAATTCACCCCTCCACTTT.

The sample holds a few counts of this clone. V is TRBV6-5 and J is TRBJ1-6; D not certain. Per the germline V gene, CDR1 is MNHEY and CDR2 is SVGAGI. The CDR3 loop spans 16 amino acids. The V gene lost 0 bases and the J gene lost 7 bases, with 13 bases spanning the gap. The CDR3 protein is CASSYSMRLLNSPLHF. The CDR3 DNA follows: TGTGCCAGCAGTTACTCGATGCGTCTTTTAAATTCACCCCTCCACTTT.

This clone has just one count. This sequence joins TRBV28 and TRBJ2-5; TRBD1 aligns across 7 bases. The V gene's germline CDR1 is MDHEN and CDR2 SYDVKM. The V and J ends lost 2 bases and 5 bases, in that order; junction bases with no gene match: 5. The CDR3 is 14 amino acids. The CDR3 here is CASSLDRVSETQYF. The CDR3 DNA follows: TGTGCCAGCAGTTTAGACAGGGTTAGTGAGACCCAGTACTTC.

The V gene is TRBV19, the J gene TRBJ1-5; D is perhaps TRBD1 (5 bases). CDR3 length: 15 residues. V was clipped by 6 bases and J by 2 bases, with 14 bases between them. The germline CDR1 and CDR2 sequences are LNHDA and SQIVND (reference sequence). In DNA form, the CDR3 reads TGTGCCAGTAGGGGAGGGAAGGGACGCAATCAGCCCCAGCATTTT. It translates to CASRGGKGRNQPQHF.

The chain uses TRBV29-1 and TRBJ1-1; D possibly corresponds to TRBD1 (5 bases). Germline-derived CDR1 and CDR2 are SQVTM and ANQGSEA. The ends were cut back, 2 bases at V and 8 bases at J, with 12 bases in the middle. This CDR3 has 12 amino acids. The CDR3 DNA reads TGCAGCGTTGAATCGATGGGGGGGGAAGCTTTCTTT. Translating gives CSVESMGGEAFF.

This chain connects TRBV5-6 to TRBJ1-3; D unclear. Germline CDR1 and CDR2: SGHDT and YYEEEE. V was pared by 4 bases and J by 8 bases, with 19 bases between. This CDR3 has 15 residues. In DNA, the CDR3 is TGTGCCAGCAGCCTACGGGTAGCTCCACGGGACACCATATATTTT. Translating it yields CASSLRVAPRDTIYF.

The gene calls are TRBV7-9 and TRBJ2-5; 10 bases are a match to TRBD1. The germline gives CDR1 SEHNR, CDR2 FQNEAQ (reference sequence). J gave up 1 base and V 1 base, and 0 bases lay outside the gene matches. The CDR3 length is 15 residues. The CDR3 nucleotides read TGTGCCAGCAGCTTAGGGACAGGGGGCCAAGAGACCCAGTACTTC. This gives the protein CASSLGTGGQETQYF.

This chain links TRBV30 with TRBJ1-2; D possibly corresponds to TRBD1 (5 bases). Per the germline V gene, CDR1 is GTSNPN and CDR2 is SVGIG (reference sequence). The CDR3 is made up of 15 amino acids. The germline V and J ends were trimmed by 4 bases and 0 bases, with 15 bases remaining between them. In DNA form, the CDR3 reads TGTGCCTGGATCCCTAATAGCAGGGCTAACTATGGCTACACCTTC. Its translation is CAWIPNSRANYGYTF.

The V call is TRBV5-4, the J call TRBJ2-7; 7 nucleotides align to TRBD1. Germline V lookup: CDR1 SGHNT, CDR2 YYREEE (reference sequence). The CDR3 contains 14 residues. The V and J ends lost 3 bases and 3 bases, in that order; junction bases with no gene match: 6. The CDR3 nucleotides are TGTGCCAGCAGCTCCACGACAGGGAACTACGAGCAGTACTTC. Amino acid sequence: CASSSTTGNYEQYF.

The rearrangement uses TRBV6-5 and TRBJ2-1, with 8 bases that match TRBD1. There are 15 residues in the CDR3. Trimming cost V 4 bases and J 7 bases; bases outside gene matches: 9. Per the germline V gene, CDR1 is MNHEY and CDR2 is SVGAGI. CDR3 sequence reads: CASSFGQGSRNEQFF. The CDR3, as DNA: TGTGCCAGCAGTTTCGGACAGGGTAGTAGAAATGAGCAGTTCTTC.

This chain uses TRBV29-1 with TRBJ1-1, with D unclear. Germline values: CDR1 SQVTM, CDR2 ANQGSEA. V was trimmed by 2 bases and J by 12 bases, leaving 19 bases between them. The CDR3 has 13 amino acids. This CDR3 is CSVEKSTRAMTFF. The CDR3 DNA reads TGCAGCGTTGAAAAGAGTACGCGAGCTATGACTTTCTTT.

The rearrangement uses TRBV4-2 and TRBJ2-7; D is unclear. Trimming removed 1 base at V and 6 bases at J, with 19 bases between. This CDR3 spans 16 amino acids. Per germline, CDR1 LGHNA and CDR2 YNFKEQ. The chain's CDR3 is CASSQGVQRRRSEQYF. The CDR3 DNA is TGTGCCAGCAGCCAAGGAGTTCAGCGCCGGCGAAGCGAGCAGTACTTC.

The rearrangement links TRBV2 to TRBJ2-1; D call uncertain. The germline gives CDR1 SNHLY, CDR2 FYNNEI. This CDR3 is built from 14 residues. Trimming left V 4 bases short and J 4 bases short, with 11 bases between. In DNA form, the CDR3 reads TGTGCCAGCAGTGGTACAGCTCTTTACAATGAGCAGTTCTTC. Residues: CASSGTALYNEQFF.

The chain is built from TRBV5-1 and TRBJ2-3; the match to TRBD2 covers 7 bases. The CDR3 covers 18 residues. V gave up 4 bases and J gave up 0 bases; unmatched junction bases: 14. Germline CDR1 is SGHRS and CDR2 is YFSETQ. The chain's CDR3 is CASSPSGSGPVSTDTQYF. For the CDR3, the DNA is TGCGCCAGCAGCCCCTCGGGTAGCGGGCCTGTTAGCACAGATACGCAGTATTTT.

The J gene is TRBJ2-1, the V gene TRBV18; 9 nucleotides agree with TRBD2. The germline V gene encodes CDR1 KGHSH and CDR2 LQKENI. This CDR3 contains 16 residues. The trim removed 0 bases at V and 5 bases at J, leaving 5 bases unmatched. CDR3 residues: CASSPPSRTSDNEQFF. The DNA of the CDR3 is TGTGCCAGCTCACCACCGTCTAGGACTAGCGACAATGAGCAGTTCTTC.

The chain is built from TRBV7-9 and TRBJ1-1, with 9 bases fitting TRBD1. Trimming cost V 5 bases and J 5 bases; bases outside gene matches: 6. The CDR3 is 14 residues long. Germline CDR1 SEHNR, CDR2 FQNEAQ (reference sequence). The CDR3 coding sequence is TGTGCCAGCAGCAAGGGACAGGGTGGGACTGAAGCTTTCTTT. It encodes CASSKGQGGTEAFF.

In its sample, this clone was seen once. The chain joins TRBV4-3 to TRBJ1-2; TRBD1 matches at 7 bases. Per germline, CDR1 LGHNA and CDR2 YSLEER. V trimming: 4 bases; J trimming: 1 base; junction bases outside the gene matches: 12. The CDR3 sequence is 17 residues long. For the CDR3, the DNA is TGCGCCAGCAGCCGCTATCTCCGGGACAGATTTAACTATGGCTACACCTTC. Amino acid sequence: CASSRYLRDRFNYGYTF.

The V call is TRBV29-1, the J call TRBJ2-2; 10 bases line up with TRBD1. CDR3 length equals 17 residues. After removal of 5 bases from V and 6 bases from J, the junction contained 15 bases not matched to a gene. CDR1 and CDR2 from the germline V gene are SQVTM and ANQGSEA. The CDR3 nucleotides read TGCAGCGTTCGGGACAGGGGCCTAAAGGGGTCCCCCGGGGAGCTGTTTTTT. As protein: CSVRDRGLKGSPGELFF.

The chain links TRBV19 to TRBJ1-2; weak D call: TRBD1 (6 bases). This CDR3 region has 18 residues. The germline V and J ends were trimmed by 6 bases and 4 bases, with 27 bases remaining between them. Germline lookup yields CDR1 LNHDA and CDR2 SQIVND (reference sequence). The CDR3 region has the DNA TGTGCCAGTAGGGAATACAGGGTAATATCCTATGGGAGCTATGGCTACACCTTC. Amino acids: CASREYRVISYGSYGYTF.

The CDR3, as DNA: TGCGCCAGCAGCCAAGATCGCTCTGCGGCTGGAAACACCATATATTTT. This gives the protein CASSQDRSAAGNTIYF. This rearrangement joins TRBV4-3 to TRBJ1-3; D ambiguous. CDR1 is LGHNA and CDR2 is YSLEER in the germline V gene. The CDR3 length is 16 residues. V lost 0 bases and J lost 2, with 11 bases in between.